This TCR beta chain was identified in a study of regulatory T cells in long-lasting Graves disease. General study results and limits: Rather than thyroid tissue, only peripheral blood underwent study. Among the persistent patients, about 3,000 public clonotypes were shared, more than the approximately 1,000 shared among new patients.

According to the study, TCR beta libraries were built with iRepertoire HTBI primers and CDR3-region Arm-PCR. MiXCR, run by TCRdb on the multiplex PCR reads, gives a single entry per CDR3 protein. The sample includes about 610,000 distinct CDR3 sequences, 15% to 20% of them seen just once. The CDR3 contains 13 residues. V lost 2 bases, J lost 1 base, and 8 bases lay in between. The V gene's germline CDR1 is DFQATT and CDR2 SNEGSKA (reference sequence). This clonotype was seen a handful of times. Its matching antigen is unknown. The time point is: newly diagnosed GD, antithyroid drugs for less than 3 months. RNA extracted from PBMCs served as the sequencing template. EDTA tubes were used for drawing approximately 8.4 milliliters of peripheral blood. The same data also went into a second study, on T cells in Graves' hyperthyroidism and ophthalmopathy.

The sample was peripheral blood mononuclear cells (PBMCs), taken at new diagnosis, from a patient treated with antithyroid drugs. The gene calls are TRBV20-1 and TRBJ1-1; D uncertain. This receptor was obtained from a man younger than 35 with Graves disease. The CDR3 region has the DNA TGCAGTGCTAGATCCCAGCCGAACACTGAAGCTTTCTTT. Translation gives CSARSQPNTEAFF.